The 30 T cell receptor beta chains given below trace back to one sample, sequenced in a study of identical twins. MiXCR, applied by TCRdb to the 5' RACE reads, yields one record per CDR3 protein. The sample includes 500,000 or so distinct CDR3 sequences, over 11% of them seen just once. The same sample was also studied in work on yellow fever vaccine responses in identical twins.

The sequencing sample was made of CD4+ T cells sorted from blood. Source of these receptors: a woman aged 18-29 years in good health.

This clonotype was detected a few times. V usage is TRBV7-8 and J usage is TRBJ1-1; no firm D call. V gave up 10 bases and J gave up 1 base, with 13 bases separating them. Germline lookup yields CDR1 SGHVS and CDR2 FQNEAQ. The CDR3 is made up of 13 amino acids. Here the CDR3 reads CAINDLGNTEAFF. In nucleotides, the CDR3 is TGTGCCATCAACGACCTGGGGAACACTGAAGCTTTCTTT.

This clonotype was detected a few times. This chain links TRBV25-1 with TRBJ2-3, with D tentatively TRBD1 or TRBD2 (5 bases each). Trimming removed 4 bases at V and 5 bases at J, with 16 bases between. The CDR3 spans 15 residues. The germline CDR1 and CDR2 sequences are MGHDK and SYGVNS. CDR3 nucleotides: TGTGCCAGCAGTGCGGGGCGAGCTAGCCTAGATACGCAGTATTTT. Protein product: CASSAGRASLDTQYF.

The V gene is TRBV7-2, the J gene TRBJ2-3; maybe TRBD2 (6 bases). Trimming stripped 1 base from V and 3 bases from J, with 8 bases between. The CDR3 totals 14 residues. Germline CDR1 and CDR2: SGHTA and FQGNSA. The CDR3 nucleotides read TGTGCCAGCAGCTTAGTGCTAGCGACAGATACGCAGTATTTT. Encoded protein: CASSLVLATDTQYF.

The rearrangement uses TRBV4-3 and TRBJ2-2, with TRBD2 as a possible D gene (6 bases). This CDR3 comprises 14 residues. The germline gives CDR1 LGHNA, CDR2 YSLEER. V was trimmed by 2 bases and J by 5 bases, leaving 9 bases between them. For the CDR3, the DNA is TGCGCCAGCAGCCAAATTCGGGGGACCGGGGAGCTGTTTTTT. Amino acid sequence: CASSQIRGTGELFF.

A few counts support this clonotype. The rearrangement links TRBV14 to TRBJ2-1; D perhaps matches TRBD1 (5 bases). Germline V lookup: CDR1 SGHDN, CDR2 FVKESK. V was shortened by 1 base and J by 2 bases, with 12 bases between the two germline ends. CDR3 size: 16 residues. Here the CDR3 reads CASSQGQKVPYNEQFF. The DNA for the CDR3 is TGTGCCAGCAGCCAAGGACAGAAGGTACCCTACAATGAGCAGTTCTTC.

The chain joins TRBV7-2 to TRBJ2-7, with D hard to call. V was cut by 3 bases and J by 3 bases, with 9 bases left in between. The CDR3 loop spans 13 amino acids. Germline lookup yields CDR1 SGHTA and CDR2 FQGNSA. This CDR3 reads CASSFSSYYEQYF. The CDR3 nucleotides read TGTGCCAGCAGCTTCTCATCGTACTACGAGCAGTACTTC.

This clonotype showed up just once. This chain uses TRBV6-2 or TRBV6-3 with TRBJ2-1, with a tentative D call TRBD2 (6 bases). Germline V gene sequence: CDR1 MNHEY, CDR2 SVGEGT. Trimming took off 6 bases at V and 9 bases at J, with 18 bases between the two ends. CDR3 length equals 14 residues. CDR3: CASSLGLLAGEQFF. CDR3 sequence (DNA): TGTGCCAGCAGCCTGGGACTCCTGGCGGGTGAGCAGTTCTTC.

This clonotype has more than one count but fewer than ten. CDR3 region: CASTPAGGGGYGYTF. The CDR3 region has the DNA TGTGCCAGCACCCCCGCGGGAGGGGGCGGCTATGGCTACACCTTC. The chain uses TRBV3-1 and TRBJ1-2; 7 bases align to TRBD1. CDR1 and CDR2 from the germline V gene are LGHDT and YNNKEL (reference sequence). The CDR3 spans 15 residues. V lost 7 bases, J lost 4 bases, and 12 bases stayed unmatched.

The gene calls are TRBV25-1 and TRBJ2-3; 7 bases are a match to TRBD2. The ends lost 4 bases at V and 2 bases at J; junction bases unmatched: 12. CDR3 size: 17 residues. The germline V gene encodes CDR1 MGHDK and CDR2 SYGVNS. CDR3 in DNA: TGTGCCAGCAGTGCATCGGGGAGGGGCAGGCTCACAGATACGCAGTATTTT. Translating gives CASSASGRGRLTDTQYF. Using reference TRBV25-1 and TRBJ2-3 for the parts outside the CDR3, the full variable domain is EADIYQTPRYLVIGTGKKITLECSQTMGHDKMYWYQQDPGMELHLIHYSYGVNSTEKGDLSSESTVSRIRTEHFPLTLESARPSHTSQYLCASSASGRGRLTDTQYFGPGTRLTVL.

This chain joins TRBV5-6 and TRBJ2-7, with D perhaps given as TRBD1 or TRBD2 (5 bases each). The length of the CDR3 is 15 residues. CDR1 is SGHDT, CDR2 YYEEEE, per germline. The V and J ends lost 4 bases and 1 base respectively, with 15 bases between them. CDR3 DNA: TGTGCCAGCAGCCCCTGGGACGTAAGTTCCTACGAGCAGTACTTC. Its protein product is CASSPWDVSSYEQYF.

This clonotype was seen a handful of times. This chain connects TRBV3-1 to TRBJ2-7; 8 positions match TRBD2. The germline V gene has CDR1 LGHDT and CDR2 YNNKEL (reference sequence). This CDR3 region has 14 residues. Losses at the gene ends were 2 bases for V and 7 bases for J; bases not matched to a gene: 7. The CDR3 coding sequence is TGTGCCAGCAGCCAAATCGGGAGGGGGGAAGAGCAGTACTTC. Its protein is CASSQIGRGEEQYF.

This clonotype was counted many times. V and J are TRBV28 and TRBJ1-6; D gene uncertain. With 8 bases removed from V and 10 bases from J, the gap between germline ends came to 18 bases. The CDR3 sequence is 14 residues long. Germline-derived CDR1 and CDR2 are MDHEN and SYDVKM. The DNA of the CDR3 is TGTGCCAGCGCCCTGAGCCTGGGCGCCTCACCCCTCCACTTT. As protein: CASALSLGASPLHF. The full variable domain, rest sourced from reference TRBV28 and TRBJ1-6, is DVKVTQSSRYLVKRTGEKVFLECVQDMDHENMFWYRQDPGLGLRLIYFSYDVKMKEKGDIPEGYSVSREKKERFSLILESASTNQTSMYLCASALSLGASPLHFGNGTRLTVT.

This clonotype was seen a few times. This chain uses TRBV6-2 or TRBV6-3 with TRBJ2-3; 9 nucleotides line up with TRBD1. This CDR3 spans 20 amino acids. J gave up 5 bases and V 8 bases, and 26 bases lay outside the gene matches. The V gene's germline CDR1 is MNHEY and CDR2 SVGEGT. CDR3 coding DNA: TGTGCCAGCCGAAATCTACCCCAACTATTAACAGGGGGCGAGGGAGATACGCAGTATTTT. This sequence encodes CASRNLPQLLTGGEGDTQYF.

V and J are TRBV28 and TRBJ2-7; D is uncertain. From germline, CDR1 is MDHEN and CDR2 SYDVKM. Trimming left V 3 bases short and J 2 bases short, with 8 bases between. The CDR3 contains 13 residues. In nucleotides, the CDR3 is TGTGCCAGCAGTTTTAGGGTTCCCTACGAGCAGTACTTC. This sequence encodes CASSFRVPYEQYF.

This chain links TRBV12-3 or TRBV12-4 with TRBJ1-5, with D unclear. CDR3 length: 12 amino acids. Trimming cost V 5 bases and J 4 bases, with 6 bases left between them. The CDR3 reads CASSEGNQPQHF. The CDR3, as DNA: TGTGCCAGCAGTGAAGGAAATCAGCCCCAGCATTTT.

The rearrangement joins TRBV7-2 to TRBJ2-7; 9 nucleotides line up with TRBD1. V was clipped by 3 bases and J by 3 bases; unmatched bases: 6. The germline gives CDR1 SGHTA, CDR2 FQGNSA. The CDR3 sequence is 15 residues long. CDR3 sequence: CASSLKTGGLYEQYF. CDR3 in DNA: TGTGCCAGCAGCTTGAAGACAGGGGGGCTCTACGAGCAGTACTTC.

The CDR3 protein is CASSLGEVNEQYF. Written as DNA, the CDR3 is TGTGCCAGCAGTCTAGGCGAAGTTAACGAGCAGTACTTC. The rearrangement uses TRBV12-3 or TRBV12-4 and TRBJ2-7; D unclear. The CDR3 consists of 13 residues. Trimming cost V 5 bases and J 5 bases, with 13 bases left between them.

A few counts support this clonotype. The V gene is TRBV5-8, the J gene TRBJ2-3, with D uncertain. Germline V lookup: CDR1 SGHTS, CDR2 YDEGEE. This CDR3 region has 13 residues. V shed 1 base and J shed 5 bases, with 8 bases lying between them. The CDR3 DNA reads as TGTGCCAGCAGCTTGATTTCCAGAGATACGCAGTATTTT. The encoded protein is CASSLISRDTQYF.

The chain is built from TRBV28 and TRBJ2-3, with D tentatively TRBD1 (6 bases). Germline CDR1 reads MDHEN; CDR2 reads SYDVKM. V lost 6 bases and J 0 bases, leaving 16 bases between the germline ends. The length of the CDR3 is 16 residues. CDR3 in amino acids: CASRPSGVESTDTQYF. In DNA, the CDR3 is TGTGCCAGCAGGCCCTCAGGGGTCGAAAGCACAGATACGCAGTATTTT. The full variable domain, rest sourced from reference TRBV28 and TRBJ2-3, is DVKVTQSSRYLVKRTGEKVFLECVQDMDHENMFWYRQDPGLGLRLIYFSYDVKMKEKGDIPEGYSVSREKKERFSLILESASTNQTSMYLCASRPSGVESTDTQYFGPGTRLTVL.

This clonotype came up a few times. J is TRBJ2-7 and V is TRBV6-1, with 10 bases identical to TRBD1. V lost 6 bases and J lost 2; bases outside the gene matches: 4. The CDR3 length is 14 residues. Germline CDR1 MNHNS, CDR2 SASEGT. CDR3 nucleotides: TGTGCCAGCAGCACAGGGACAGGGGCCTACGAGCAGTACTTC. Its translation: CASSTGTGAYEQYF.

This clonotype was picked up a small number of times. This chain joins TRBV28 and TRBJ2-1; D is perhaps TRBD1 (5 bases). This CDR3 has 12 residues. V was clipped by 6 bases and J by 14 bases, with 17 bases between them. Germline CDR1 reads MDHEN; CDR2 reads SYDVKM. CDR3 loop: CASRPLQGREFF. The CDR3, as DNA: TGTGCCAGCAGGCCTCTCCAGGGTAGGGAGTTCTTC.

The chain joins TRBV29-1 to TRBJ2-3; 8 nucleotides match TRBD2. This CDR3 is 15 amino acids long. V lost 6 bases and J lost 2; bases outside the gene matches: 10. The V gene's germline CDR1 is SQVTM and CDR2 ANQGSEA. This CDR3 is CSVTWTSKDTDTQYF. In DNA, the CDR3 is TGCAGCGTAACGTGGACTAGCAAGGACACAGATACGCAGTATTTT.

The chain uses TRBV24-1 and TRBJ2-1; D not resolved. In germline, CDR1 is KGHDR, CDR2 SFDVKD. V was trimmed by 4 bases and J by 9 bases, leaving 21 bases between them. The CDR3 covers 16 residues. Written as DNA, the CDR3 is TGTGCCACCAGTGACCCAACCCCAGAGGCCGAAGGTGAGCAGTTCTTC. Translation gives CATSDPTPEAEGEQFF.

This clonotype was observed a handful of times. The chain carries TRBV6-6 and TRBJ1-1; unclear D gene. CDR3 size: 12 residues. Trimming took off 0 bases at V and 5 bases at J, with 4 bases between the two ends. Germline V CDR1 and CDR2: MNHNY, SVGAGI (reference sequence). The chain's CDR3 is CASSYSATEAFF. The CDR3 DNA is TGTGCCAGCAGTTACTCGGCGACTGAAGCTTTCTTT.

J is TRBJ1-1 and V is TRBV27; D might be TRBD1 (5 bases). The length of the CDR3 is 15 residues. Trimming shortened V by 4 bases and J by 4 bases, and 16 bases separated the two germline ends. Germline loops: CDR1 MNHEY, CDR2 SMNVEV (reference sequence). The CDR3 DNA reads as TGTGCCAGCAGTTCCTCCCGGGTTGGGGGCACTGAAGCTTTCTTT. It encodes CASSSSRVGGTEAFF.

Only one count was recorded for this clonotype. The genes are TRBV7-9 and TRBJ2-1; the D gene is possibly TRBD2 (5 bases). This CDR3 is 15 amino acids long. V lost 1 base, J lost 4 bases, and 11 bases lay in between. CDR1 and CDR2 from the germline V gene are SEHNR and FQNEAQ (reference sequence). CDR3 sequence: CASSLDISGYNEQFF. The CDR3 bases are TGTGCCAGCAGCTTAGACATCAGCGGTTACAATGAGCAGTTCTTC.

This clonotype has at least ten counts. The CDR3 reads CASSGRQGTSYNEQFF. The CDR3 DNA reads TGTGCCAGCAGCGGGAGACAGGGAACCTCCTACAATGAGCAGTTCTTC. The chain combines TRBV7-2 with TRBJ2-1, with TRBD1 identical over 7 bases. Germline CDR1 SGHTA, CDR2 FQGNSA. V shed 5 bases, J shed 0 bases, and the junction held 7 bases outside the gene matches. The CDR3 has 16 residues.

This sequence joins TRBV2 and TRBJ2-5; D may be TRBD2 (6 bases). The CDR3 totals 12 residues. CDR1 is SNHLY, CDR2 FYNNEI, per germline. The ends were cut back, 6 bases at V and 5 bases at J, with 10 bases in the middle. This CDR3 reads CASRLGGETQYF. The CDR3 bases are TGTGCCAGCAGGCTGGGGGGTGAGACCCAGTACTTC.

This clonotype was seen only a few times. V gene TRBV12-3 or TRBV12-4 combines with J gene TRBJ1-5; the D gene is possibly TRBD1 (6 bases). V was pared by 6 bases and J by 1 base, with 10 bases between. This CDR3 has 14 residues. Here the CDR3 DNA reads TGTGCCAGCAGCTCAGGGGTGAGCAATCAGCCCCAGCATTTT. Translation: CASSSGVSNQPQHF.

V usage is TRBV12-3 or TRBV12-4 and J usage is TRBJ2-7; perhaps TRBD2 as D (6 bases). The germline V and J ends were trimmed by 3 bases and 1 base, with 13 bases remaining between them. The CDR3 is made up of 15 amino acids. The CDR3 region has the DNA TGTGCCAGCAGTTTCGGCGGGGTACTTTCCTACGAGCAGTACTTC. Its translation is CASSFGGVLSYEQYF.